This T cell receptor beta chain was captured in a study of T cell responses to AZD1222 COVID-19 vaccine. Turning to the study itself: Second-dose intervals of approximately 4 or approximately 12 weeks were pooled.

Generated by immunoSEQ multiplex PCR, the TCRdb table keeps only in-frame clones and is missing some. Of over 110,000 clones detected, around 90% appear once; the ten largest clones hold about 3%. The germline V gene encodes CDR1 SGDLS and CDR2 YYNGEE. This CDR3 has 14 amino acids. V lost 5 bases and J lost 6, with 14 bases in between. This clonotype was sampled from an adult in good health. Sample: peripheral blood, taken on day 0 of AZD1222 vaccination. The chain is built from TRBV9 and TRBJ2-2; D is possibly TRBD2 (6 bases). Here the CDR3 reads CASSTNPSAGELFF. In nucleotides, the CDR3 is TGTGCCAGCAGTACCAACCCTAGCGCCGGGGAGCTGTTTTTT.